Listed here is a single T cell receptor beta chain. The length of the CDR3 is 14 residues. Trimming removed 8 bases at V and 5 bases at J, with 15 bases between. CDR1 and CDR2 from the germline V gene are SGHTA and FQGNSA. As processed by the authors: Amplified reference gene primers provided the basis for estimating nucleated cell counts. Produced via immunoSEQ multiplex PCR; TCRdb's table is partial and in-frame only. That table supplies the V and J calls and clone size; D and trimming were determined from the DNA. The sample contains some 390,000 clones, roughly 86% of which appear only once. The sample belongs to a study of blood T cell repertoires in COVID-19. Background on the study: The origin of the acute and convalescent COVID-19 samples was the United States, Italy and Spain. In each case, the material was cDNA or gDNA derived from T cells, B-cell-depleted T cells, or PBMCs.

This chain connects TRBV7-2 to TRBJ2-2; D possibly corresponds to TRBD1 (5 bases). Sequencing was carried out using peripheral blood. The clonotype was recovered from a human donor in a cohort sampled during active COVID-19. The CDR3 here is CASRKGRETGELFF. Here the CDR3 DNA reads TGTGCCAGCCGGAAGGGGCGTGAAACCGGGGAGCTGTTTTTT.